This T cell receptor (beta chain) was retrieved from a study of T cells after posttransplantation cyclophosphamide. Data came from immunoSEQ multiplex PCR; TCRdb stores just in-frame clones and leaves some out. This sample comprises 8,000 or so clones, none seen once only. Cyclophosphamide on days +3 and +4 followed busulfan-fludarabine conditioning and a marrow graft. Germline V CDR1 and CDR2: MGHRA, YSYEKL. There are 16 residues in the CDR3. A note on this clone: A read error is the likely source, as a far larger clone sits one nucleotide away.

This clonotype was obtained from a male patient between 50 and 60 years old who received an allogeneic stem cell transplant from an unrelated donor, was CMV-positive, and had acute GVHD only. Some T cells may be supplied by the graft donor. This chain uses TRBV4-1 with TRBJ2-5; 13 bases agree with TRBD2. The end of the DNA aligns better with TRBJ2-7, so the J call may be wrong. This material consisted of PBMCs, taken after allogeneic stem cell transplant with posttransplant cyclophosphamide. Here the CDR3 reads CASAPTSGRIPGEQYF. The CDR3 region has the DNA TGCGCCAGCGCCCCGACTAGCGGGAGGATCCCCGGCGAGCAGTACTTC.